Listed below are T cell receptor beta chains from one sample, sequenced in a study of cytomegalovirus exposure and HLA in healthy donors. The method was immunoSEQ multiplex PCR; TCRdb's version includes in-frame clones alone and lacks a portion of them. The repertoire consists of over 150,000 clones, with 70% to 85% occurring once and the leading ten covering 3.5% to 4.5%. The material sequenced was PBMCs. The receptors come from a woman aged 60-70 years in good health and CMV-seropositive. CDR3s include the opening cysteine and the closing phenylalanine or tryptophan. A D gene is named only where the DNA matches it firmly. Clone size is given for some rows only: seen once, a few or many times, or a class if the clone is expanded.

15,once,NA,TRBJ2-3,TRBV5-1,CASSLVALRTDTQYF,TGCGCCAGCAGCTTGGTAGCCTTGCGCACAGATACGCAGTATTTT
13,NA,NA,TRBJ2-1,TRBV5-1,CASSIQGYNEQFF,TGCGCCAGCAGTATCCAGGGCTACAATGAGCAGTTCTTC
18,NA,TRBD2,TRBJ2-7,TRBV7-2,CASSLRSVIAGGQDEQYF,TGTGCCAGCAGCTTACGCTCCGTGATAGCGGGAGGGCAGGACGAGCAGTACTTC
18,NA,NA,TRBJ1-3,TRBV7-2,CASSLAPLTGPSGNTIYF,TGTGCCAGCAGCTTAGCGCCCCTGACAGGACCCTCTGGAAACACCATATATTTT
14,NA,NA,TRBJ2-1,TRBV7-8,CASSLRAAGRGQFF,TGTGCCAGCAGCTTAAGGGCGGCAGGGCGAGGGCAGTTCTTC
15,NA,NA,TRBJ2-1,TRBV5-1,CASSLVQSSYNEQFF,TGCGCCAGCAGCTTGGTACAGAGCTCCTACAATGAGCAGTTCTTC
15,once,TRBD1,TRBJ2-5,TRBV5-1,CASSLALDREETQYF,TGCGCCAGCAGCTTGGCCTTAGACAGGGAAGAGACCCAGTACTTC
16,few,TRBD1,TRBJ2-7,TRBV27,CASRPLTGLGVYEQYF,TGTGCCAGCAGGCCCCTGACAGGGTTGGGCGTTTACGAGCAGTACTTC
12,NA,NA,TRBJ2-7,TRBV29-1,CSVSGNVYEQYF,TGCAGCGTTTCAGGGAATGTATACGAGCAGTACTTC
17,NA,TRBD1,TRBJ2-7,TRBV30,CAWSPDRGRISPYEQYF,TGTGCCTGGAGTCCGGACAGGGGGCGCATCAGTCCTTACGAGCAGTACTTC
15,few,NA,TRBJ2-3,TRBV5-1,CASSSATYFTDTQYF,TGCGCCAGCAGCTCGGCGACTTATTTCACAGATACGCAGTATTTT
16,NA,TRBD1,TRBJ1-3,TRBV7-8,CASSSNSGTGGNTIYF,TGTGCCAGCAGCTCAAACTCCGGGACAGGTGGAAACACCATATATTTT
14,NA,NA,TRBJ1-1,TRBV5-1,CASKQGSTVDFGFF,TGCGCCAGCAAACAGGGTTCCACCGTGGATTTTGGTTTCTTT
14,NA,TRBD1,TRBJ1-6,TRBV6-1,CASLEGQGGSPLHF,TGTGCCAGTCTCGAAGGACAGGGGGGTTCACCCCTCCACTTT
16,NA,TRBD1,TRBJ1-6,TRBV6-6,CASRGSGTGYNSPLHF,TGTGCCAGCAGAGGTTCCGGGACAGGCTATAATTCACCCCTCCACTTT
16,few,TRBD2,TRBJ2-7,TRBV27,CASSLGLAGFAYEQYF,TGTGCCAGCAGTTTGGGACTAGCGGGATTCGCCTACGAGCAGTACTTC
14,few,TRBD1,TRBJ2-5,TRBV4-1,CASSQGTGKETQYF,TGCGCCAGCAGCCAAGGGACAGGTAAAGAGACCCAGTACTTC
13,NA,TRBD2,TRBJ2-7,TRBV19,CASASGSSYEQYF,TGTGCCAGCGCTAGCGGGAGCTCCTACGAGCAGTACTTC
14,few,TRBD1,TRBJ1-5,TRBV7-9,CASSAGTGNQPQHF,TGTGCCAGCAGCGCCGGGACAGGCAATCAGCCCCAGCATTTT
16,NA,TRBD2,TRBJ2-7,TRBV5-1,CASSRTGTSGVYEQYF,TGCGCCAGCAGCCGGACCGGGACTAGCGGGGTCTACGAGCAGTACTTC
14,NA,NA,TRBJ2-1,TRBV19,CASRGGLSYNEQFF,TGTGCCAGTAGGGGCGGGCTCTCCTACAATGAGCAGTTCTTC
14,NA,NA,TRBJ2-1,TRBV2,CASSVTGIYNEQFF,TGTGCCAGCAGTGTCACGGGAATATACAATGAGCAGTTCTTC
17,NA,TRBD2,TRBJ2-7,TRBV27,CASSLRSSGGLFYEQYF,TGTGCCAGCAGTTTACGGTCTAGCGGGGGACTCTTCTACGAGCAGTACTTC
13,NA,TRBD1,TRBJ2-7,TRBV30,CAGRGRGLHEQYF,TGTGCCGGCAGGGGGCGCGGACTCCACGAGCAGTACTTC
11,once,NA,TRBJ1-5,TRBV30,CACYSNQPQHF,TGTGCCTGCTATAGCAATCAGCCCCAGCATTTT
15,NA,TRBD1,TRBJ1-1,TRBV7-6,CASSLTGTGGTEAFF,TGTGCCAGCAGCTTAACCGGGACAGGGGGCACTGAAGCTTTCTTT
14,NA,TRBD1,TRBJ2-5,TRBV28,CASSRQGSQETQYF,TGTGCCAGCTCGCGACAGGGATCCCAAGAGACCCAGTACTTC
14,NA,NA,TRBJ2-7,TRBV19,CASTAEKRAYEQYF,TGTGCCAGTACGGCGGAAAAGCGAGCCTACGAGCAGTACTTC
18,NA,TRBD1,TRBJ1-4,TRBV6-1,CASSEAANRGQANEKLFF,TGTGCCAGCAGTGAAGCCGCAAACAGGGGGCAAGCTAATGAAAAACTGTTTTTT
15,NA,NA,TRBJ2-2,TRBV5-5,CASSLYNQHTGELFF,TGTGCCAGCAGCTTGTACAACCAACACACCGGGGAGCTGTTTTTT
13,NA,NA,TRBJ1-1,TRBV5-6,CASSTQGVTEAFF,TGTGCCAGCTCGACACAGGGAGTCACTGAAGCTTTCTTT
16,NA,TRBD1,TRBJ2-1,TRBV6-5,CASSYSGTGTYNEQFF,TGTGCCAGCAGTTACTCGGGGACAGGGACCTACAATGAGCAGTTCTTC
18,NA,NA,TRBJ1-1,TRBV9,CASSAGGAGSTRSTEAFF,TGTGCCAGCAGCGCCGGGGGGGCAGGGTCGACCCGGAGCACTGAAGCTTTCTTT
14,once,NA,TRBJ2-7,TRBV28,CASSPDRPAYEQYF,TGTGCCAGCAGTCCGGACAGACCAGCCTACGAGCAGTACTTC
14,NA,NA,TRBJ1-2,TRBV7-2,CASSFLGLNYGYTF,TGTGCCAGCAGCTTCCTTGGCCTTAACTATGGCTACACCTTC
14,few,NA,TRBJ1-3,TRBV30,CAWMRGAGGNTIYF,TGTGCCTGGATGCGGGGGGCAGGAGGAAACACCATATATTTT
14,once,TRBD2,TRBJ2-7,TRBV5-1,CASSMIAGDYEQYF,TGCGCCAGCAGTATGATTGCGGGAGACTACGAGCAGTACTTC
14,NA,NA,TRBJ2-1,TRBV15,CATSSRKANNEQFF,TGTGCCACCAGCAGTCGAAAAGCAAACAATGAGCAGTTCTTC
15,once,NA,TRBJ2-1,TRBV5-1,CASSLGGGTSNEQFF,TGCGCCAGCAGCTTGGGGGGGGGCACGTCTAATGAGCAGTTCTTC
15,NA,TRBD1,TRBJ1-6,TRBV27,CASSLSNRGNSPLHF,TGTGCCAGCAGTTTATCGAACAGGGGTAATTCACCCCTCCACTTT
18,once,NA,TRBJ2-6,TRBV5-5,CASIYQASPHSGANVLTF,TGTGCCAGCATATATCAGGCGAGCCCGCACTCTGGGGCCAACGTCCTGACTTTC
15,NA,TRBD2,TRBJ2-7,TRBV19,CASTSGASGIYEQYF,TGTGCCAGTACCTCAGGGGCTAGCGGGATTTACGAGCAGTACTTC
15,few,TRBD1,TRBJ1-2,TRBV25-1,CASSSRGTSLFGYTF,TGTGCCAGCAGTTCCAGGGGGACATCCCTTTTTGGCTACACCTTC
9,once,NA,TRBJ2-7,TRBV6-1,CASSDEQYF,TGTGCCAGCTCCGACGAGCAGTACTTC
20,NA,TRBD1,TRBJ1-4,TRBV15,CATSRDRGGRLIATNEKLFF,TGTGCCACCAGCAGGGATAGAGGGGGCAGGTTGATTGCAACTAATGAAAAACTGTTTTTT
13,NA,NA,TRBJ1-6,TRBV7-2,CASSLERNSPLHF,TGTGCCAGCAGCTTAGAACGGAATTCACCCCTCCACTTT
14,NA,NA,TRBJ1-5,TRBV7-9,CASSLDRPNQPQHF,TGTGCCAGCAGCCTTGACAGACCTAATCAGCCCCAGCATTTT
19,once,TRBD2,TRBJ2-1,TRBV4-2,CASSQDGWLAGGPYNEQFF,TGTGCCAGCAGCCAAGATGGGTGGCTAGCGGGAGGGCCGTACAATGAGCAGTTCTTC
14,many,NA,TRBJ1-6,TRBV6-5,CASSQGQHNSPLHF,TGTGCCAGCAGTCAGGGACAACATAATTCACCCCTCCACTTT
20,once,TRBD2,TRBJ2-7,TRBV15,CATSRGAGTSGSSSPYEQYF,TGTGCCACCAGCAGAGGAGCCGGGACTAGCGGGAGTTCGAGCCCCTACGAGCAGTACTTC
13,medium-sized,NA,TRBJ1-2,TRBV29-1,CSVPHTPNYGYTF,TGCAGCGTTCCCCACACCCCTAACTATGGCTACACCTTC
16,once,TRBD1,TRBJ2-2,TRBV5-6,CASSPSGTVNTGELFF,TGTGCCAGCAGCCCGTCCGGGACAGTAAACACGGGGGAGCTGTTTTTT
17,NA,TRBD1,TRBJ1-6,TRBV15,CATSRMGQGFDNSPLHF,TGTGCCACCAGCAGAATGGGACAGGGGTTTGATAATTCACCCCTCCACTTT
15,NA,NA,TRBJ1-1,TRBV7-9,CASSLLSTVNTEAFF,TGTGCCAGCAGCTTATTATCGACAGTTAACACTGAAGCTTTCTTT